This TCR beta chain was documented in a study of cytomegalovirus exposure and HLA in healthy donors. The PCR was carried out with 60 Vbeta primers and 13 Jbeta primers. The assay was immunoSEQ multiplex PCR, and TCRdb's table has in-frame clones only and misses some. This sample has over 150,000 clones; approximately 80% occur once, and the top ten carry 2.4%. The germline CDR1 and CDR2 sequences are MNHNS and SASEGT. The CDR3 runs to 15 residues. V was cut by 4 bases and J by 4 bases, with 14 bases left in between. The specimen sequenced was PBMCs. The receptor was derived from a male donor in good health and CMV-seronegative. The chain employs TRBV6-1 and TRBJ1-5; maybe TRBD1 (5 bases). CDR3 loop: CASSGPSGGNQPQHF. The CDR3 DNA follows: TGTGCCAGCAGTGGCCCCTCCGGGGGGAATCAGCCCCAGCATTTT.